This T cell receptor (beta chain) was identified in a study of tumor-infiltrating lymphocytes in localized non-small cell lung cancer. Produced via immunoSEQ multiplex PCR; TCRdb's table is partial and in-frame only. Here the sample spans under 15,000 clones, about 63% being singletons. Between the trimmed V and J ends, which lost 3 bases and 0 bases, there was a span of 9 bases. CDR1 MNHNS and CDR2 SASEGT come from the germline V gene. The CDR3 is 14 residues long. The genes are TRBV6-1 and TRBJ2-7; D might be TRBD1 or TRBD2, each matching 6 bases. This TCR was recovered from a human donor with non-small cell lung cancer. Sample: lung tumor tissue. Here the CDR3 DNA reads TGTGCCAGCAGTGAGCGGGACAACTCCTACGAGCAGTACTTC. Translated: CASSERDNSYEQYF.